Following are 19 T cell receptor beta chains from one sample sequenced in a study of T cell changes during pregnancy in multiple sclerosis (dated by TCRdb to between 2018 and 2021). Library preparation was by the immunoSEQ multiplex PCR assay. TCRdb obtained this table from immuneACCESS and retained in-frame rearrangements with V and J assigned. These tables miss some clones; where compared with another copy, unresolved V genes account for less than half of the shortfall, and the remainder is unexplained. The sample yields approximately 70,000 clones; about 94% were counted once. The leading ten clones occupy 1.5% to 2% of the sample. The starting material was peripheral blood, obtained in the first trimester of pregnancy. Receptors were obtained from a female donor in good health, enrolled as a control in a pregnancy study.

The V gene is TRBV2, the J gene TRBJ1-1; D remains unclear. V was pared by 4 bases and J by 5 bases, with 5 bases between. CDR1 is SNHLY and CDR2 is FYNNEI in the germline V gene. There are 11 residues in the CDR3. In nucleotides, the CDR3 is TGTGCCAGCAGTGGAGGAACTGAAGCTTTCTTT. Translated, it gives CASSGGTEAFF.

This chain uses TRBV29-1 with TRBJ2-5; TRBD2 aligns across 8 bases. V trimming: 3 bases; J trimming: 4 bases; junction bases outside the gene matches: 7. CDR1 is SQVTM and CDR2 is ANQGSEA in the germline V gene. This CDR3 has 14 amino acids. The CDR3, as DNA: TGCAGCGTTGATGTGACGGGAGGGGGAGAGACCCAGTACTTC. Translating gives CSVDVTGGGETQYF. The complete variable domain, with remaining parts taken from reference TRBV29-1 and TRBJ2-5, reads SAVISQKPSRDICQRGTSLTIQCQVDSQVTMMFWYRQQPGQSLTLIATANQGSEATYESGFVIDKFPISRPNLTFSTLTVSNMSPEDSSIYLCSVDVTGGGETQYFGPGTRLLVL.

The rearrangement joins TRBV19 to TRBJ1-1; 7 positions agree with TRBD1. Germline V gene sequence: CDR1 LNHDA, CDR2 SQIVND (reference sequence). This CDR3 is 15 amino acids long. With V trimmed by 5 bases and J by 4 bases, 10 bases remained unmatched. The CDR3 loop reads CASSPAWQGVTEAFF. The DNA of the CDR3 is TGTGCCAGTAGTCCTGCTTGGCAGGGGGTCACTGAAGCTTTCTTT.

The V and J genes are TRBV19 and TRBJ2-1, with 13 bases identical to TRBD2. The V segment lost 5 bases and the J segment 3 bases; nucleotides outside the gene matches: 7. CDR3 size: 17 residues. Per the germline V gene, CDR1 is LNHDA and CDR2 is SQIVND (reference sequence). This CDR3 reads CASSAPGTSGIYNEQFF. The CDR3 nucleotides read TGTGCCAGTAGTGCACCCGGGACTAGCGGGATCTACAATGAGCAGTTCTTC.

This clone has just a few counts. V is TRBV7-9 and J is TRBJ1-4, with 8 bases identical to TRBD1. Germline V gene sequence: CDR1 SEHNR, CDR2 FQNEAQ (reference sequence). The CDR3 loop spans 14 amino acids. V shed 5 bases, J shed 6 bases, and the junction held 5 bases outside the gene matches. DNA for the CDR3: TGTGCCAGCAGCACACAGGGGGGTCATGAAAAACTGTTTTTT. It translates to CASSTQGGHEKLFF.

The chain carries TRBV6-5 and TRBJ2-3; D remains ambiguous. V lost 2 bases to trimming and J lost 1 base, with 7 bases between them. The CDR3 spans 14 residues. Germline V gene data show CDR1 as MNHEY and CDR2 as SVGAGI. DNA for the CDR3: TGTGCCAGCAGTTACGCTCGGGGCACAGATACGCAGTATTTT. This sequence encodes CASSYARGTDTQYF.

The chain recombines TRBV11-2 with TRBJ2-5, with 7 bases matching TRBD1. The CDR3 length is 14 residues. V dropped 4 bases and J dropped 1; count of bases not matched to a gene: 3. The germline V gene encodes CDR1 SGHAT and CDR2 FQNNGV. The CDR3 DNA reads as TGTGCCAGCAGCTGGGGACAGTTCCAAGAGACCCAGTACTTC. Amino acids: CASSWGQFQETQYF.

This chain joins TRBV27 and TRBJ1-2; 8 nucleotides agree with TRBD1. Germline-derived CDR1 and CDR2 are MNHEY and SMNVEV (reference sequence). The trim removed 5 bases at V and 7 bases at J, leaving 15 bases unmatched. The CDR3 runs 16 residues. CDR3: CASSPRNTQDRGGYTF. CDR3 DNA: TGTGCCAGCAGTCCCAGAAATACACAAGACAGGGGTGGCTACACCTTC.

The rearrangement joins TRBV4-2 to TRBJ1-5, with 9 bases lining up with TRBD1. CDR3 size: 17 residues. The junction had 12 bases not matched to a gene; V was cut back by 4 bases and J by 5 bases. From germline, CDR1 is LGHNA and CDR2 YNFKEQ. In nucleotides, the CDR3 is TGTGCCAGCAGCCTAAGTCGGGGACAGGGAAGCGATCAGCCCCAGCATTTT. Translation gives CASSLSRGQGSDQPQHF.

The CDR3 protein is CAISVGGTVGEQYF. The CDR3 bases are TGTGCCATCAGTGTAGGGGGGACAGTAGGAGAGCAGTACTTC. The rearrangement joins TRBV10-3 to TRBJ2-7; possibly TRBD1 for D (7 bases). Germline-derived CDR1 and CDR2 are ENHRY and SYGVKD. V lost 4 bases and J lost 7, with 17 bases in between. The CDR3 is 14 residues long.

The V call is TRBV21-1, the J call TRBJ2-6; no DNA check was done on the table's D call, TRBD1. TRBV21-1 is given as a pseudogene. This CDR3 has 19 residues. The CDR3 region has the DNA TGTGCCAGGTATTTGGCCAGGGGGGTATCCAACTCTGGGGCCAACGTCCTGACTTTC. As protein: CARYLARGVSNSGANVLTF.

The CDR3 protein is CASNLLAGGPYEQYF. The CDR3 DNA reads as TGTGCCAGCAATCTTCTAGCGGGAGGACCCTACGAGCAGTACTTC. The chain joins TRBV5-6 to TRBJ2-7; 11 positions match TRBD2. The germline gives CDR1 SGHDT, CDR2 YYEEEE. The CDR3 extends over 15 amino acids. Unmatched junction bases numbered 7, after V lost 6 bases and J lost 2 bases.

This sequence joins TRBV19 and TRBJ2-3; D uncertain. The CDR3 is made up of 11 amino acids. Per the germline V gene, CDR1 is LNHDA and CDR2 is SQIVND (reference sequence). V was shortened by 5 bases and J by 8 bases, with 8 bases between the two germline ends. CDR3 protein: CASSLYGTQYF. The CDR3 DNA reads as TGTGCCAGTAGTCTTTACGGTACGCAGTATTTT. Using reference TRBV19 and TRBJ2-3 for the parts outside the CDR3, the full variable domain is DGGITQSPKYLFRKEGQNVTLSCEQNLNHDAMYWYRQDPGQGLRLIYYSQIVNDFQKGDIAEGYSVSREKKESFPLTVTSAQKNPTAFYLCASSLYGTQYFGPGTRLTVL.

The chain has TRBV28 and TRBJ1-4; the D gene is possibly TRBD1 (5 bases). Germline CDR1 reads MDHEN; CDR2 reads SYDVKM. V lost 3 bases to trimming and J lost 6 bases, with 14 bases between them. The CDR3 has 15 residues. CDR3 coding DNA: TGTGCCAGCAGTTTCGGCGGAGGGGCTTATGAAAAACTGTTTTTT. This gives the protein CASSFGGGAYEKLFF.

V is TRBV18 and J is TRBJ1-3, with 7 nucleotides matching TRBD1. The germline V gene encodes CDR1 KGHSH and CDR2 LQKENI. The ends lost 6 bases at V and 4 bases at J; junction bases unmatched: 9. This CDR3 region has 15 residues. The chain's CDR3 is CASSQTGEQGNTIYF. Written as DNA, the CDR3 is TGTGCCAGCTCTCAAACAGGGGAACAAGGAAACACCATATATTTT. Variable domain in full (rest from reference TRBV18 and TRBJ1-3): NAGVMQNPRHLVRRRGQEARLRCSPMKGHSHVYWYRQLPEEGLKFMVYLQKENIIDESGMPKERFSAEFPKEGPSILRIQQVVRGDSAAYFCASSQTGEQGNTIYFGEGSWLTVV.

The gene calls are TRBV5-6 and TRBJ2-5; 7 bases map to TRBD1. V trimming: 4 bases; J trimming: 5 bases; junction bases outside the gene matches: 8. CDR1 SGHDT and CDR2 YYEEEE come from the germline V gene. This CDR3 is 14 amino acids long. The chain's CDR3 is CASSVIDRVETQYF. CDR3 in DNA: TGTGCCAGCAGCGTCATAGACAGGGTCGAGACCCAGTACTTC.

V and J are TRBV2 and TRBJ2-7, with TRBD2 matching 10 bases. The CDR3 covers 16 residues. V dropped 3 bases and J dropped 6; count of bases not matched to a gene: 11. Germline-derived CDR1 and CDR2 are SNHLY and FYNNEI. For the CDR3, the DNA is TGTGCCAGCAGTGATCCTTCAGCGGGAGGGCCTCGCGAGCAGTACTTC. It translates to CASSDPSAGGPREQYF.

The chain carries TRBV30 and TRBJ1-5, with TRBD1 matching over 7 bases. The CDR3 is made up of 15 amino acids. J was trimmed by 0 bases and V by 2 bases; bases with no gene match: 4. Germline CDR1 is GTSNPN and CDR2 is SVGIG (reference sequence). CDR3 nucleotides: TGTGCCTGGAGTTTGGGACAGAGTAGCAATCAGCCCCAGCATTTT. Translating gives CAWSLGQSSNQPQHF.

The chain joins TRBV7-9 to TRBJ1-1; D gene unclear. The V gene's germline CDR1 is SEHNR and CDR2 FQNEAQ (reference sequence). The CDR3 totals 13 residues. V was cut by 1 base and J by 5 bases, with 8 bases left in between. The CDR3 coding sequence is TGTGCCAGCAGCTTAGGAAGAGAAACTGAAGCTTTCTTT. Protein: CASSLGRETEAFF.